These T cell receptor beta chains were read from a single sample in a study of blood T cell repertoires in COVID-19. Measured with immunoSEQ multiplex PCR; TCRdb has only the in-frame clones, and not every one. The sample has roughly 250,000 clones; approximately 81% are singletons. The sample comprised peripheral blood. All receptors come from a woman aged 60-70 years with active or convalescent COVID-19. CDR3s include the opening cysteine and the closing phenylalanine or tryptophan. Each record gives: J gene, V gene, CDR3 protein.

>TRBJ1-4|TRBV4-1
CASSQDLTNEKLFF
>TRBJ1-3|TRBV2
CASIIGETTSGNTIYF
>TRBJ2-1|TRBV5-1
CASSLQAPNEQFF
>TRBJ2-1|TRBV18
CASSPSFGLSYNEQFF
>TRBJ2-2|TRBV7-8
CASSPRGGINTGELFF
>TRBJ1-2|TRBV9
CASSEPEEIPGYTF
>TRBJ1-2|TRBV7-9
CASSLALDREGGYTF
>TRBJ1-2|TRBV6-6
CASLARGQDGYTF
>TRBJ2-7|TRBV21-1
CASSKVLGQGTCEQYF
>TRBJ1-1|TRBV11-3
CASSPGGNTEAFF
>TRBJ2-1|TRBV12-3/TRBV12-4
CASSLGTSGEQFF
>TRBJ2-3|TRBV5-1
CASSQQAGSTDTQYF